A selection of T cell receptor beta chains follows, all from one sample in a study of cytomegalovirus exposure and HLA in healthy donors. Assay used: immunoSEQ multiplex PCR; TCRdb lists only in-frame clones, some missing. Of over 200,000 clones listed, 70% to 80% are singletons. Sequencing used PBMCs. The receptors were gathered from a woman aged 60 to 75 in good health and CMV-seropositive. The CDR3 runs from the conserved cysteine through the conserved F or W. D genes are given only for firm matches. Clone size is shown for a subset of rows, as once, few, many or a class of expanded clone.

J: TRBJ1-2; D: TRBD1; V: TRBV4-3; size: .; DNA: TGCGCCAGCAGCCAACCTTATACGGGACAGGGGAACTATGGCTACACCTTC; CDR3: CASSQPYTGQGNYGYTF
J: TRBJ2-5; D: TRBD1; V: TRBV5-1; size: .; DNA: TGCGCCAGCAGCTTGAGACAGGGGGTAAAAGAGACCCAGTACTTC; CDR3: CASSLRQGVKETQYF
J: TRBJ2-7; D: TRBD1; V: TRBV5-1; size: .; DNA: TGCGCCAGCAGCTTGGCCGGCCGAGGGACAGGGGGCTACGAGCAGTACTTC; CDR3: CASSLAGRGTGGYEQYF
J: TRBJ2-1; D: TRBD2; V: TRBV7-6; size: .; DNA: TGTGCCGGCAGCTTAGGACTAGCGGGCTATGAGTTCTTC; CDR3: CAGSLGLAGYEFF
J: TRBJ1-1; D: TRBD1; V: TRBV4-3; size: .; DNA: TGCGCCAGCAGCCAAGAGGACAGGGGCACTGAAGCTTTCTTT; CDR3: CASSQEDRGTEAFF
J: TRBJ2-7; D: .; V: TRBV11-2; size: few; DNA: TGTGCCAGCAGCTTACAAGAGCAGTACTTC; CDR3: CASSLQEQYF
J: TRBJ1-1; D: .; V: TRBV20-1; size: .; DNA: TGCAGTGCTATATTTAGTGTTTTAGCTTTCTTT; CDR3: CSAIFSVLAFF
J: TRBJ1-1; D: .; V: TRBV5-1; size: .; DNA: TGCGCCAGCAGCCTTCAGGTTACGAACCCTGAAGCTTTCTTT; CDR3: CASSLQVTNPEAFF
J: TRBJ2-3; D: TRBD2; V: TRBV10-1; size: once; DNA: TGCGCCAGCAGGGATCCTAGCGGGAACACAGATACGCAGTATTTT; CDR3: CASRDPSGNTDTQYF
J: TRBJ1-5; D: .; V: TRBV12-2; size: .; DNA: TGTGCAAGTCGCTTACAACAGGAGATCAATCAGCCCCAGCATTTT; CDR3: CASRLQQEINQPQHF
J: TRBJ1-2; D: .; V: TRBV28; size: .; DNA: TGTGCCAGCAGTTTAGTGGGAGGGGACTATGGCTACACCTTC; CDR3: CASSLVGGDYGYTF
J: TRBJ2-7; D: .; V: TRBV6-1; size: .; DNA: TGTGCCAGCAGTGACTGGACAAACTACGAGCAGTACTTC; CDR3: CASSDWTNYEQYF
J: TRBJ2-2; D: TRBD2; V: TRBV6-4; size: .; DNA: TGTGCCAGCAGTCTACTAGGGACTAGCGGTTCGAACACCGGGGAGCTGTTTTTT; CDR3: CASSLLGTSGSNTGELFF
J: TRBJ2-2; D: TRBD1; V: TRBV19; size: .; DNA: TGTGCCAGTAGTTACGGACAGGGGGCCTACGGGGAGCTGTTTTTT; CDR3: CASSYGQGAYGELFF
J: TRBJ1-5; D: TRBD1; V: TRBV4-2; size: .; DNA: TGTGCCAGCAGCCAAGATCCGGGGACAGCTAGGGATCAGCCCCAGCATTTT; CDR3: CASSQDPGTARDQPQHF
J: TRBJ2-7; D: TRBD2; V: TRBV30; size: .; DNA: TGTGCCTGGAGTTCTAGCGGGAGGGCGTACGAGCAGTACTTC; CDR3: CAWSSSGRAYEQYF
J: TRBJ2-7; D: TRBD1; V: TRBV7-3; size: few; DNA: TGTGCCAGCAGCTTAATCCCAGGGGGTCTTTCCGAGCAGTACTTC; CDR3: CASSLIPGGLSEQYF
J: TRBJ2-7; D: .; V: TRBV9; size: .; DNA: TGTGCCAGCAGCGTAGCGCCTTTGGGCCCCCTCTACGAGCAGTACTTC; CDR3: CASSVAPLGPLYEQYF
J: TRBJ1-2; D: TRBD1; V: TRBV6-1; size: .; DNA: TGTGCCAGCAGGTTACAGGGGAACTATGGCTACACCTTC; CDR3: CASRLQGNYGYTF
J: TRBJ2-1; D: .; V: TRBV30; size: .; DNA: TGTGCCTGGAGTTTTTGGAAGTCGTCCCTCTCGGGAGATGAGCAGTTCTTC; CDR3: CAWSFWKSSLSGDEQFF
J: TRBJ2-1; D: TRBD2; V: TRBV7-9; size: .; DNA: TGTGCCAGCAGCCCCTATGGGGGTAGCGGGGGGGTGGGATACAATGAGCAGTTCTTC; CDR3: CASSPYGGSGGVGYNEQFF
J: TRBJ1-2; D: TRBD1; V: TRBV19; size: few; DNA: TGTGCCAGTAGTACTGAGACAGGGGGCGAAGGCTACACCTTC; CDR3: CASSTETGGEGYTF
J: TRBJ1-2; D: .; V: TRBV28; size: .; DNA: TGTGCCAGCAGTGGCGGCACTTCTAACTATGGCTACACCTTC; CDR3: CASSGGTSNYGYTF
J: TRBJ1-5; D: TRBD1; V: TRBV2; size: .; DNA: TGTGCCAGCAGTGAAGTGACAGGGGGCCCCGGGGGGCCCCAGCATTTT; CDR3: CASSEVTGGPGGPQHF
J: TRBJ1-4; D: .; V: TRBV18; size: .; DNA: TGTGCCAGCTCACCGGGGCTTAATGAAAAACTGTTTTTT; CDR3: CASSPGLNEKLFF
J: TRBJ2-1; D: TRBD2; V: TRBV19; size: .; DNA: TGTGCCAGTAGGTTAGCTAGCGGGAGGAGCAATGAGCAGTTCTTC; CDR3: CASRLASGRSNEQFF
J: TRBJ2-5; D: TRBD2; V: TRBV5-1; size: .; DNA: TGCGCCAGCAGCTTAACTAGCGGGAGGGGAGAGACCCAGTACTTC; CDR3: CASSLTSGRGETQYF